These 26 T cell receptor beta chains originate from one sample sequenced in a study of shared clonotypes between healthy human individuals. Method: immunoSEQ multiplex PCR; TCRdb's copy keeps in-frame clones and lacks some. Of some 500,000 clones in the sample, around 95% are singletons; the top ten hold under 0.065%. Sequenced material: naive CD4+ T cells sorted from blood. Indicated subset: CD45RA+ positively selected. The receptors shown here come from a woman in her 30s in good health.

The V gene is TRBV4-1, the J gene TRBJ2-7, with D unresolved. Germline-derived CDR1 and CDR2 are MGHRA and YSYEKL. The CDR3 extends over 16 amino acids. Trimming took 1 base from V and 2 from J, leaving 15 bases between them. The CDR3 DNA follows: TGCGCCAGCAGCCAAGGTGGAGCCAGTCCAACCTACGAGCAGTACTTC. Translated, it gives CASSQGGASPTYEQYF.

The CDR3 region has the DNA TGTGCCAGCAGCTTAGGGGGACTAGCGGGAGTTGAGACCCAGTACTTC. As protein: CASSLGGLAGVETQYF. This rearrangement joins TRBV7-2 to TRBJ2-5; 14 positions agree with TRBD2. The CDR3 has 16 residues. The germline CDR1 and CDR2 sequences are SGHTA and FQGNSA. V lost 1 base to trimming and J lost 5 bases; unmatched junction nucleotides: 3.

The V gene is TRBV5-4, the J gene TRBJ1-2, with 8 bases identical to TRBD1. J gave up 5 bases and V 4 bases, and 13 bases lay outside the gene matches. The germline CDR1 and CDR2 sequences are SGHNT and YYREEE (reference sequence). CDR3 length: 16 amino acids. The CDR3 reads CASSPQGARRRYGYTF. CDR3 DNA sequence: TGTGCCAGCAGCCCCCAGGGGGCAAGACGAAGGTATGGCTACACCTTC.

The CDR3 DNA sequence: TGTGCCAGCAGCTTGGTAGGGGTCACTGAAGCTTTCTTT. Its translation: CASSLVGVTEAFF. V and J are TRBV5-8 and TRBJ1-1; possible D gene TRBD1, 5 bases. CDR1 is SGHTS and CDR2 is YDEGEE in the germline V gene. The V end lost 0 bases, the J end lost 4 bases, and 7 bases lay between the germline ends. This CDR3 has 13 residues.

The CDR3 reads CASNTGTRPYEQYF. CDR3 sequence (DNA): TGTGCCAGCAATACCGGGACTAGGCCCTACGAGCAGTACTTC. The V call is TRBV28, the J call TRBJ2-5, with TRBD2 matching over 8 bases. The J call may not be correct, given that the DNA end is closer to TRBJ2-7. Per the germline V gene, CDR1 is MDHEN and CDR2 is SYDVKM. This CDR3 contains 14 residues.

The chain uses TRBV7-3 and TRBJ1-5; perhaps TRBD1 as D (5 bases). Deletions cut 1 base from V and 0 bases from J, with 19 bases between. From germline, CDR1 is SGHTA and CDR2 FQGTGA. This CDR3 region has 19 residues. CDR3 bases: TGTGCCAGCAGCTTAATGGCGGGGACCCTTTTCTATAGCAATCAGCCCCAGCATTTT. Protein: CASSLMAGTLFYSNQPQHF.

V gene TRBV4-1 combines with J gene TRBJ1-5; D remains ambiguous. CDR1 and CDR2 (germline): MGHRA, YSYEKL. The CDR3 consists of 13 residues. Trimming removed 4 bases at V and 2 bases at J, with 6 bases between. The CDR3 DNA reads as TGCGCCAGCAGCCCTGGAGGCAATCAGCCCCAGCATTTT. It codes for CASSPGGNQPQHF.

The chain links TRBV5-6 to TRBJ2-5; D not certain. The DNA end is a closer match to TRBJ2-7, so the J assignment may be wrong. The CDR3 loop spans 11 amino acids. Germline assignment: CDR1 SGHDT and CDR2 YYEEEE. The DNA for the CDR3 is TGTGCCAGCAGCTTGTTCGACGAGCAGTACTTC. Amino acids: CASSLFDEQYF.

The chain joins TRBV7-2 to TRBJ2-5; the D call may be TRBD1 or TRBD2 (5 bases each). The CDR3 covers 14 residues. The V end lost 3 bases, the J end lost 1 base, and 9 bases lay between the germline ends. The germline CDR1 and CDR2 sequences are SGHTA and FQGNSA. The CDR3 DNA sequence: TGTGCCAGCAGCTTGGGGACCCGCCAAGAGACCCAGTACTTC. Translated: CASSLGTRQETQYF.

The rearrangement uses TRBV5-8 and TRBJ1-1; no clear D gene. This CDR3 comprises 14 residues. The germline V gene has CDR1 SGHTS and CDR2 YDEGEE. The V end was cut by 1 base, the J end by 0 bases, with 7 bases between. CDR3 in amino acids: CASSLTSMNTEAFF. The CDR3 DNA reads TGTGCCAGCAGCTTGACAAGTATGAACACTGAAGCTTTCTTT.

This CDR3 is CASSSWGNRGVSYEQYF. The CDR3 nucleotides read TGTGCCAGCAGCTCCTGGGGGAACAGGGGGGTTAGCTACGAGCAGTACTTC. V and J are TRBV13 and TRBJ2-7; 8 positions agree with TRBD1. The CDR3 has 17 amino acids. Germline V gene sequence: CDR1 PRHDT, CDR2 FYEKMQ (reference sequence). With V trimmed by 4 bases and J by 3 bases, 14 bases remained unmatched. Filled out from reference TRBV13 and TRBJ2-7, the complete variable domain reads AAGVIQSPRHLIKEKRETATLKCYPIPRHDTVYWYQQGPGQDPQFLISFYEKMQSDKGSIPDRFSAQQFSDYHSELNMSSLELGDSALYFCASSSWGNRGVSYEQYFGPGTRLTVT.

The CDR3 here is CASSSPTAAEAFF. For the CDR3, the DNA is TGTGCCAGCAGTTCTCCAACAGCCGCTGAAGCTTTCTTT. The chain has TRBV28 and TRBJ1-1, with unresolved D. Trimming pared 4 bases from V and 6 bases from J, leaving 12 bases between. This CDR3 spans 13 amino acids. The germline V gene has CDR1 MDHEN and CDR2 SYDVKM.

The V call is TRBV5-1, the J call TRBJ1-1; 9 positions agree with TRBD1. CDR1 SGHRS and CDR2 YFSETQ come from the germline V gene. The CDR3 sequence is 12 residues long. The trim removed 4 bases at V and 8 bases at J, leaving 3 bases unmatched. The CDR3 bases are TGCGCCAGCAGCGTCGGACAGGGGGAAGCTTTCTTT. The encoded protein is CASSVGQGEAFF.

V usage is TRBV5-1 and J usage is TRBJ2-1; D remains ambiguous. Germline assignment: CDR1 SGHRS and CDR2 YFSETQ. Trimming stripped 4 bases from V and 0 bases from J, with 14 bases between. This CDR3 spans 16 amino acids. The CDR3 protein is CASSLTALSSYNEQFF. For the CDR3, the DNA is TGCGCCAGCAGCCTAACCGCCCTCAGCTCCTACAATGAGCAGTTCTTC.

This chain joins TRBV6-1 and TRBJ2-3, with TRBD2 identical over 10 bases. Germline CDR1 and CDR2: MNHNS and SASEGT. This CDR3 is 16 amino acids long. With 2 bases clipped from V and 10 bases from J, the junction kept 12 bases outside the gene matches. The CDR3 reads CASSEKSGRAWEPQYF. DNA for the CDR3: TGTGCCAGCAGTGAAAAGAGCGGGAGGGCCTGGGAGCCGCAGTATTTT.

This rearrangement joins TRBV11-2 to TRBJ2-4; perhaps TRBD1 as D (5 bases). V lost 4 bases and J lost 0, with 13 bases in between. Per germline, CDR1 SGHAT and CDR2 FQNNGV. This CDR3 has 16 amino acids. CDR3 nucleotide sequence: TGTGCCAGCAGCTCTCTTGGGGCCCGAGCCAAAAACATTCAGTACTTC. Translation gives CASSSLGARAKNIQYF.

This clone showed up just once. The genes are TRBV5-8 and TRBJ1-5, with 7 bases lining up with TRBD1. V lost 1 base, J lost 0 bases, and 13 bases stayed unmatched. The CDR3 totals 19 residues. Germline lookup yields CDR1 SGHTS and CDR2 YDEGEE. CDR3 nucleotide sequence: TGTGCCAGCAGCTTGAGCTGGGGTCGGACAGGTCATAGCAATCAGCCCCAGCATTTT. Encoded protein: CASSLSWGRTGHSNQPQHF. The variable domain in full, completed from reference TRBV5-8 and TRBJ1-5, reads EAGVTQSPTHLIKTRGQQATLRCSPISGHTSVYWYQQALGLGLQFLLWYDEGEERNRGNFPPRFSGRQFPNYSSELNVNALELEDSALYLCASSLSWGRTGHSNQPQHFGDGTRLSIL.

This clone was counted once. The rearrangement joins TRBV11-2 to TRBJ2-5; a weak D match, TRBD2 (5 bases). This CDR3 is 14 amino acids long. The V end was cut by 5 bases, the J end by 11 bases, with 21 bases between. Germline V gene data show CDR1 as SGHAT and CDR2 as FQNNGV. The CDR3 is CASSHGRNGGEQYF. CDR3 sequence (DNA): TGTGCCAGCAGCCACGGACGGAACGGTGGGGAGCAGTACTTC.

The V and J genes are TRBV6-8 and TRBJ2-2, with D possibly being TRBD2 (6 bases). The ends were cut back, 2 bases at V and 6 bases at J, with 13 bases in the middle. CDR1 MNHGY and CDR2 SAAAGT come from the germline V gene. The length of the CDR3 is 15 residues. Here the CDR3 reads CASSYERVDSGELFF. The CDR3 coding sequence is TGTGCCAGCAGTTACGAGCGGGTAGACTCCGGGGAGCTGTTTTTT.

The chain recombines TRBV5-4 with TRBJ2-7, with D possibly TRBD1 on 6 matching bases. Germline lookup yields CDR1 SGHNT and CDR2 YYREEE (reference sequence). This CDR3 contains 16 residues. The V end lost 0 bases, the J end lost 1 base, and 14 bases lay between the germline ends. The CDR3 here is CASSLGPVQGSYEQYF. As DNA, the CDR3 is TGTGCCAGCAGCTTGGGGCCGGTTCAGGGGTCCTACGAGCAGTACTTC.

The sample holds one count of this clone. This sequence joins TRBV6-4 and TRBJ1-2; TRBD1 matches at 7 bases. This CDR3 has 16 amino acids. CDR1 is MRHNA, CDR2 SNTAGT, per germline. Trimming took 0 bases from V and 4 from J; bases not matched to a gene: 8. CDR3 in DNA: TGTGCCAGCAGTGACTCTTTTACCTCAGGGGGCTATGGCTACACCTTC. Translation gives CASSDSFTSGGYGYTF.

This chain uses TRBV5-5 with TRBJ2-7, with D tentatively TRBD2 (5 bases). Trimming left V 7 bases short and J 6 bases short, with 11 bases between. CDR1 and CDR2 from the germline V gene are SGHKS and YYEKEE (reference sequence). The CDR3 has 11 residues. The CDR3 bases are TGTGCCAGCCGAGGGATTAGCGAGCAGTACTTC. It encodes CASRGISEQYF.

The chain couples TRBV4-1 to TRBJ1-5; weak D call: TRBD1 (5 bases). Per the germline V gene, CDR1 is MGHRA and CDR2 is YSYEKL. V lost 1 base and J 1 base, leaving 11 bases between the germline ends. The CDR3 covers 16 residues. The CDR3 DNA is TGCGCCAGCAGCCAAGTAAAAGGGGCCAGCAATCAGCCCCAGCATTTT. Translated, it gives CASSQVKGASNQPQHF.

A note on this clone: This same CDR3 is encoded by further DNA sequences in the sample. The V call is TRBV6-5, the J call TRBJ2-7; the match to TRBD2 covers 9 bases. The CDR3 spans 14 residues. The trim removed 6 bases at V and 0 bases at J, leaving 3 bases unmatched. Looked up from germline, CDR1 is MNHEY and CDR2 is SVGAGI. CDR3 nucleotides: TGTGCCAGCAGCCAGACTAGCGGCTCCTACGAGCAGTACTTC. Translated, it gives CASSQTSGSYEQYF.

The genes are TRBV10-3 and TRBJ2-7; D is undetermined. This CDR3 contains 13 residues. The ends were cut back, 1 base at V and 5 bases at J, with 9 bases in the middle. The germline V gene encodes CDR1 ENHRY and CDR2 SYGVKD. Written as DNA, the CDR3 is TGTGCCATCAGTGAGTTCGTAACTAACGAGCAGTACTTC. Encoded protein: CAISEFVTNEQYF.

The chain couples TRBV28 to TRBJ1-5; TRBD1 might be the D (6 bases). V was shortened by 4 bases and J by 0 bases, with 13 bases between the two germline ends. CDR3 size: 16 residues. Germline loops: CDR1 MDHEN, CDR2 SYDVKM. DNA of the CDR3: TGTGCCAGCAGTTCTGGGACATCTTATAGCAATCAGCCCCAGCATTTT. Protein product: CASSSGTSYSNQPQHF. The whole variable domain, remainder taken from reference TRBV28 and TRBJ1-5, is DVKVTQSSRYLVKRTGEKVFLECVQDMDHENMFWYRQDPGLGLRLIYFSYDVKMKEKGDIPEGYSVSREKKERFSLILESASTNQTSMYLCASSSGTSYSNQPQHFGDGTRLSIL.